This TCR beta chain was profiled in a study of neurological immune-mediated disorders. Study-level points and caveats: HTLV-1-associated myelopathy had the most TCR clonal expansion, whereas multiple sclerosis had the least (lower than in healthy controls).

Each CDR3 protein is one row after TCRdb ran MiXCR on the 5' RACE reads. The table includes 26,000 or so distinct CDR3 sequences, around 12% detected once. Comment on this clonotype: The antigen is undetermined.

Trimming pared 6 bases from V and 9 bases from J, leaving 19 bases between. Germline V gene data show CDR1 as SGHRS and CDR2 as YFSETQ. This CDR3 comprises 14 residues. The rearrangement joins TRBV5-1 to TRBJ2-1; D is undetermined. The sequenced sample consisted of PBMCs. This sequence was found in a man between 60 and 75 years old in good health. The CDR3 sequence is CASTPSKGKREQFF. DNA for the CDR3: TGCGCCAGCACACCCTCTAAAGGGAAACGTGAGCAGTTCTTC.